One sample yielded the 22 T cell receptor beta chains listed below, sequenced in a study of CD8 T cells in ankylosing spondylitis. TCRdb itself ran the 5' RACE reads through MiXCR, one entry per CDR3 protein. The sample holds more than 150,000 distinct CDR3 sequences, roughly 18% seen once. Input material: blood, either unsorted or a sorted T cell fraction (not recorded which). The receptors derive from a male donor under 30 with ankylosing spondylitis or in good health (not recorded which).

V usage is TRBV6-5 and J usage is TRBJ1-3; 8 nucleotides align to TRBD1. From germline, CDR1 is MNHEY and CDR2 SVGAGI. This CDR3 spans 14 amino acids. V lost 6 bases to trimming and J lost 3 bases; unmatched junction nucleotides: 4. The CDR3 DNA reads as TGTGCCAGCAGGCCGACAGGGGTTGGAAACACCATATATTTT. This encodes CASRPTGVGNTIYF.

This clonotype was picked up many times. The rearrangement uses TRBV21-1 and TRBJ2-6; the D segment call TRBD1 is taken from the table without a DNA check. TRBV21-1 is termed a pseudogene. CDR3 length: 17 residues. The CDR3 coding sequence is TGTGCCAGAACCCCCCCCGGACAGATGTGTGGGGCCAACGTCCTGACTTTC. The encoded protein is CARTPPGQMCGANVLTF.

In its sample, this clonotype was seen many times. The chain links TRBV7-9 to TRBJ2-5, with 7 bases fitting TRBD1. The CDR3 covers 15 residues. V shed 4 bases and J 5 bases; nucleotides not matched to a gene: 10. Germline lookup yields CDR1 SEHNR and CDR2 FQNEAQ (reference sequence). The CDR3 sequence: CASSSGDSNGETQYF. The CDR3 DNA is TGTGCCAGCAGCTCCGGGGACAGCAACGGGGAGACCCAGTACTTC.

This chain joins TRBV4-1 and TRBJ2-7; 8 nucleotides match TRBD2. V was clipped by 11 bases and J by 4 bases; unmatched bases: 7. The CDR3 has 12 residues. The germline V gene encodes CDR1 MGHRA and CDR2 YSYEKL. This CDR3 reads CARHSGIYEQYF. The CDR3 DNA follows: TGCGCCCGCCATAGCGGGATTTACGAGCAGTACTTC.

This clonotype was seen at least ten times. The V gene is TRBV6-2 or TRBV6-3, the J gene TRBJ2-1; D is perhaps TRBD1 or TRBD2 (5 bases each). Trimming cost V 2 bases and J 2 bases, with 10 bases left between them. The CDR3 length is 15 residues. CDR1 is MNHEY and CDR2 is SVGEGT in the germline V gene. CDR3 DNA sequence: TGTGCCAGCAGTTACGGGACCCTTACCTACAATGAGCAGTTCTTC. Amino acid sequence: CASSYGTLTYNEQFF.

This clonotype showed up many times. The chain carries TRBV7-2 and TRBJ2-7; possible D gene TRBD2, 5 bases. The V end lost 4 bases, the J end lost 3 bases, and 22 bases lay between the germline ends. Germline V gene lookup returns CDR1 SGHTA and CDR2 FQGNSA. The CDR3 length is 17 residues. The CDR3 here is CASSSYLGGRTDYEQYF. The CDR3 DNA follows: TGTGCCAGCAGCTCCTACCTTGGAGGTCGGACCGACTACGAGCAGTACTTC.

There are many counts of this clonotype. V is TRBV28 and J is TRBJ1-1; D might be TRBD1 (5 bases). The V end lost 7 bases, the J end lost 2 bases, and 8 bases lay between the germline ends. This CDR3 region has 12 residues. Germline V gene lookup returns CDR1 MDHEN and CDR2 SYDVKM. The DNA for the CDR3 is TGTGCCAGCATCCAGGGAAACACTGAAGCTTTCTTT. Its protein product is CASIQGNTEAFF.

In this sample, this clonotype turned up many times. No conserved phenylalanine or tryptophan ends this CDR3, so it is likely a read error. No DNA is shown, since the ends of the CDR3 on it are uncertain; the CDR3 is the one TCRdb lists. The CDR3 loop is CASSLAVTWTEKTL. V gene TRBV5-6 combines with J gene TRBJ2-1; TRBD1 is the table's D call and was not checked against the DNA. Germline CDR1 and CDR2: SGHDT and YYEEEE. Inclusive of both ends, the CDR3 amounts to 14 amino acids.

Many counts were recorded for this clonotype. The V gene is TRBV20-1, the J gene TRBJ2-1; 13 nucleotides agree with TRBD2. The CDR3 runs to 16 residues. V shed 3 bases, J shed 7 bases, and the junction held 9 bases outside the gene matches. The V gene's germline CDR1 is DFQATT and CDR2 SNEGSKA (reference sequence). CDR3 coding DNA: TGCAGTGCTAGCCCTAAGACTAGCGGGAGGTGGAATGAGCAGTTCTTC. Translated: CSASPKTSGRWNEQFF.

In this sample, this clonotype turned up many times. The chain uses TRBV25-1 and TRBJ2-2; D not certain. V lost 1 base and J 4 bases, leaving 7 bases between the germline ends. Germline V gene sequence: CDR1 MGHDK, CDR2 SYGVNS. The CDR3 contains 14 residues. This CDR3 reads CASSELRSTGELFF. CDR3 DNA: TGTGCCAGCAGTGAATTGAGAAGCACCGGGGAGCTGTTTTTT.

This clonotype was found a few times. The chain employs TRBV9 and TRBJ1-1; D uncertain. The CDR3 has 14 amino acids. V was cut by 0 bases and J by 4 bases, with 10 bases left in between. The V gene's germline CDR1 is SGDLS and CDR2 YYNGEE. CDR3 bases: TGTGCCAGCAGCGTAGTACGAACGGGCACTGAAGCTTTCTTT. Protein sequence: CASSVVRTGTEAFF.

This clonotype was detected many times. The chain employs TRBV27 and TRBJ2-2; TRBD2 matches 12 bases. The J segment lost 8 bases and the V segment lost 0 bases, leaving 10 bases of the junction unmatched. CDR1 MNHEY and CDR2 SMNVEV come from the germline V gene (reference sequence). This CDR3 is built from 18 residues. The CDR3 sequence: CASSLSLTSGSNFGELFF. The CDR3, as DNA: TGTGCCAGCAGTTTATCGTTGACTAGCGGGAGCAATTTTGGGGAGCTGTTTTTT.

This clonotype was picked up many times. The chain uses TRBV7-8 and TRBJ2-7; 8 bases are shared with TRBD1. The CDR3 is 14 residues long. J lost 6 bases, V lost 5 bases, and 9 bases had no gene match. Germline V gene lookup returns CDR1 SGHVS and CDR2 FQNEAQ. The CDR3 DNA reads as TGTGCCAGCAGCCCGTGGACAGGGAACTCCGAGCAGTACTTC. This translates into CASSPWTGNSEQYF.

Ten or more counts support this clonotype. The chain carries TRBV6-1 and TRBJ2-7; 7 nucleotides match TRBD1. There are 16 residues in the CDR3. Germline V gene data show CDR1 as MNHNS and CDR2 as SASEGT. The CDR3 coding sequence is TGTGCCAGCAGGGAAGAAGGCAGACAGGGAATCTACGAGCAGTACGTC. As protein: CASREEGRQGIYEQYV.

This clonotype was detected ten times or more. The V gene is TRBV5-1, the J gene TRBJ2-7; 10 bases match TRBD2. V lost 0 bases and J lost 6; bases outside the gene matches: 9. CDR3 length: 16 amino acids. CDR1 is SGHRS, CDR2 YFSETQ, per germline. The CDR3 is CASSLAPSGSFSEQYV. CDR3 DNA sequence: TGCGCCAGCAGCTTGGCGCCTAGCGGGAGTTTTTCCGAGCAGTACGTC.

This clonotype was seen a handful of times. This chain uses TRBV24-1 with TRBJ2-3; 8 bases map to TRBD2. V gave up 4 bases and J gave up 6 bases; unmatched junction bases: 2. Germline V lookup: CDR1 KGHDR, CDR2 SFDVKD. CDR3 size: 13 residues. CDR3 sequence reads: CATSEAGVDTQYF. The CDR3 DNA reads TGTGCCACCAGTGAAGCGGGAGTGGATACGCAGTATTTT.

This clonotype was observed many times. The chain has TRBV20-1 and TRBJ1-2; no definite D call. The CDR3 runs 14 residues. V was cut by 5 bases and J by 0 bases, with 13 bases left in between. Germline V gene sequence: CDR1 DFQATT, CDR2 SNEGSKA (reference sequence). CDR3 residues: CSAQKEGSNYGYTF. The DNA for the CDR3 is TGCAGTGCTCAAAAGGAGGGATCTAACTATGGCTACACCTTC.

This clonotype was observed at least ten times. The chain has TRBV20-1 and TRBJ2-5; 8 nucleotides line up with TRBD1. The CDR3 consists of 15 residues. Germline lookup yields CDR1 DFQATT and CDR2 SNEGSKA (reference sequence). J lost 7 bases, V lost 0 bases, and 10 bases had no gene match. The DNA of the CDR3 is TGCAGTGCTAGAGACCAACAGGGGGAGGTTAGGACCCAGTACTTC. Amino acid sequence: CSARDQQGEVRTQYF.

Ten or more counts support this clonotype. This chain joins TRBV2 and TRBJ1-5; TRBD1 agrees at 8 bases. The trim removed 7 bases at V and 3 bases at J, leaving 5 bases unmatched. Per the germline V gene, CDR1 is SNHLY and CDR2 is FYNNEI. This CDR3 spans 14 amino acids. The CDR3 bases are TGTGCCAGCACGAACAGGGGGGCCAATCAGCCCCAGCATTTT. It translates to CASTNRGANQPQHF.

This clonotype occurred many times. J is TRBJ1-1 and V is TRBV12-3 or TRBV12-4; D gene ambiguous. V was shortened by 7 bases and J by 0 bases, with 12 bases between the two germline ends. The CDR3 extends over 14 amino acids. The CDR3 spells CASIAGRLNTEAFF. The CDR3 DNA follows: TGTGCCAGCATAGCAGGACGGTTGAACACTGAAGCTTTCTTT.

The sample holds many counts of this clonotype. CDR3 in DNA: TGTGCCAGCAATACCGGACAGGGTGGGTTCTTC. As protein: CASNTGQGGFF. This chain links TRBV6-1 with TRBJ2-1; TRBD1 agrees at 8 bases. This CDR3 has 11 residues. The V gene end was trimmed by 7 bases and the J gene end by 15 bases; junction bases not matched to a gene: 8. CDR1 and CDR2 from the germline V gene are MNHNS and SASEGT.

This clonotype showed up many times. As DNA, the CDR3 is TGTGCCAGCAGTTCCCCTAGCGGGGCCTCCTACAATGAGCAGTTCTTC. Residues: CASSSPSGASYNEQFF. The chain couples TRBV12-3 or TRBV12-4 to TRBJ2-1, with 9 bases matching TRBD2. J was trimmed by 0 bases and V by 4 bases; bases with no gene match: 4. The CDR3 runs 16 residues.